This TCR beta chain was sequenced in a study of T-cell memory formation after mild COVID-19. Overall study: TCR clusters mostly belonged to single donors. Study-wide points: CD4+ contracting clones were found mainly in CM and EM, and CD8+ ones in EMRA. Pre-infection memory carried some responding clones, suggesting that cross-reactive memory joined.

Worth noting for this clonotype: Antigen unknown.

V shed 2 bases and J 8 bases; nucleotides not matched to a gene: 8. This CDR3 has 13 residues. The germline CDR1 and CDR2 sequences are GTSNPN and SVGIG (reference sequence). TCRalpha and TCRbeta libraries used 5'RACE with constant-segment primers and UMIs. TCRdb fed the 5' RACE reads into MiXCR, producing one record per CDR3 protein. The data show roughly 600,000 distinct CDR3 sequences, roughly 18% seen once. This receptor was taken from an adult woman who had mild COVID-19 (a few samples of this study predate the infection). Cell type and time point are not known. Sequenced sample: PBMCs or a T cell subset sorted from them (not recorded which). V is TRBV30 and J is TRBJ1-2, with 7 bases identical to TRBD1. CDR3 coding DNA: TGTGCCTGGAGTCCCGGGACAGAAGGAGGCTACACCTTC. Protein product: CAWSPGTEGGYTF.